Presented here are 32 T cell receptor beta chains from one specimen sequenced in a study of blood T cell repertoires in COVID-19. Sequencing used immunoSEQ multiplex PCR; TCRdb keeps in-frame clones, though not all of them. Counted here are some 200,000 clones, around 86% occurring once; the ten biggest clones make up 5.9%. Sequencing was carried out using peripheral blood. The source of these receptors is an elderly man with acute or convalescent COVID-19.

The chain links TRBV11-2 to TRBJ2-3, with D possibly being TRBD2 (5 bases). The CDR3 spans 18 residues. The V gene's germline CDR1 is SGHAT and CDR2 FQNNGV. Trimming stripped 0 bases from V and 2 bases from J, with 18 bases between. CDR3 in amino acids: CASSLDGLGSAPTDTQYF. The CDR3 DNA sequence: TGTGCCAGCAGCTTAGATGGGTTGGGTAGCGCGCCCACAGATACGCAGTATTTT.

The genes are TRBV7-3 and TRBJ2-3; D gene uncertain. CDR3 length: 16 amino acids. Germline-derived CDR1 and CDR2 are SGHTA and FQGTGA. Trimming removed 3 bases at V and 1 base at J, with 14 bases between. The CDR3 DNA is TGTGCCAGCAGCTTGACCGGGTCCCCGGGCACAGATACGCAGTATTTT. Protein sequence: CASSLTGSPGTDTQYF.

The V gene is TRBV27, the J gene TRBJ1-5, with 8 bases identical to TRBD1. V shed 6 bases and J 5 bases; nucleotides not matched to a gene: 6. The CDR3 sequence is 14 residues long. The germline gives CDR1 MNHEY, CDR2 SMNVEV (reference sequence). CDR3 DNA sequence: TGTGCCAGCAGCTCCCGACAGGGGTATCAGCCCCAGCATTTT. Its protein product is CASSSRQGYQPQHF.

The chain combines TRBV5-1 with TRBJ1-6, with TRBD1 matching over 7 bases. Trimming cost V 4 bases and J 7 bases; bases outside gene matches: 8. The germline gives CDR1 SGHRS, CDR2 YFSETQ. There are 15 residues in the CDR3. In DNA, the CDR3 is TGCGCCAGCAGCCTCCGCACAGGGGCCAATTCACCCCTCCACTTT. This encodes CASSLRTGANSPLHF. Using reference TRBV5-1 and TRBJ1-6 for the parts outside the CDR3, the full variable domain is KAGVTQTPRYLIKTRGQQVTLSCSPISGHRSVSWYQQTPGQGLQFLFEYFSETQRNKGNFPGRFSGRQFSNSRSEMNVSTLELGDSALYLCASSLRTGANSPLHFGNGTRLTVT.

The chain joins TRBV19 to TRBJ1-3; D is perhaps TRBD1 (6 bases). The CDR3 runs 17 residues. Deletions cut 5 bases from V and 2 bases from J, with 19 bases between. Germline V gene data show CDR1 as LNHDA and CDR2 as SQIVND (reference sequence). CDR3 in DNA: TGTGCCAGTAGTCCCCTATTTACAGGGTCGCCTGGAAACACCATATATTTT. Encoded protein: CASSPLFTGSPGNTIYF.

This clone was counted once. The chain joins TRBV25-1 to TRBJ1-1; perhaps TRBD1 as D (6 bases). The V and J ends lost 1 base and 10 bases respectively, with 13 bases between them. The CDR3 is made up of 13 amino acids. Germline V CDR1 and CDR2: MGHDK, SYGVNS. For the CDR3, the DNA is TGTGCCAGCAGTGAATCCCCACCCAGGGGAGCTTTCTTT. It codes for CASSESPPRGAFF.

The chain links TRBV30 to TRBJ1-2; the D gene is possibly TRBD1 (5 bases). Germline lookup yields CDR1 GTSNPN and CDR2 SVGIG (reference sequence). Trimming shortened V by 0 bases and J by 7 bases, and 12 bases separated the two germline ends. This CDR3 region has 13 residues. The CDR3 region has the DNA TGTGCCTGGAGTGTACTCCGGGGGTTTGGCTACACCTTC. This gives the protein CAWSVLRGFGYTF.

The gene calls are TRBV5-5 and TRBJ2-7, with D tentatively TRBD2 (6 bases). Per germline, CDR1 SGHKS and CDR2 YYEKEE (reference sequence). Trimming took 2 bases from V and 0 from J, leaving 12 bases between them. The CDR3 has 15 amino acids. The CDR3 here is CASSLLGRSSYEQYF. In DNA, the CDR3 is TGTGCCAGCAGCTTATTAGGGAGGAGCTCCTACGAGCAGTACTTC.

The chain combines TRBV11-2 with TRBJ2-7, with 7 bases identical to TRBD1. J gave up 5 bases and V 0 bases, and 7 bases lay outside the gene matches. The CDR3 has 15 amino acids. Germline V CDR1 and CDR2: SGHAT, FQNNGV. Here the CDR3 DNA reads TGTGCCAGCAGCTTAGATCCCAGGGGGTACAACGAGCAGTACTTC. Residues: CASSLDPRGYNEQYF.

The CDR3 region is CASSPPSLAETQETQYF. CDR3 DNA sequence: TGTGCCAGCTCACCACCAAGTCTAGCGGAAACCCAAGAGACCCAGTACTTC. V is TRBV18 and J is TRBJ2-5; the match to TRBD2 covers 7 bases. The germline gives CDR1 KGHSH, CDR2 LQKENI. The V segment lost 0 bases and the J segment 1 base; nucleotides outside the gene matches: 8. This CDR3 spans 17 amino acids.

The chain employs TRBV5-1 and TRBJ2-3, with unresolved D. Germline V gene sequence: CDR1 SGHRS, CDR2 YFSETQ. V lost 9 bases, J lost 0 bases, and 11 bases lay in between. CDR3 length equals 13 residues. In DNA, the CDR3 is TGCGCCACCAGTACCGGGAGCACAGATACGCAGTATTTT. Its protein is CATSTGSTDTQYF.

The chain joins TRBV7-3 to TRBJ2-2, with D maybe TRBD2 (6 bases). Germline CDR1 SGHTA, CDR2 FQGTGA. Trimming removed 5 bases at V and 1 base at J, with 11 bases between. CDR3 length equals 15 residues. CDR3: CASSPKRVNTGELFF. The CDR3 bases are TGTGCCAGCAGCCCCAAGCGGGTGAACACCGGGGAGCTGTTTTTT.

The chain employs TRBV6-6 and TRBJ2-5, with a tentative D call TRBD2 (5 bases). This CDR3 region has 16 residues. Trimming pared 6 bases from V and 2 bases from J, leaving 19 bases between. The germline V gene encodes CDR1 MNHNY and CDR2 SVGAGI (reference sequence). CDR3 region: CASSSAPGRGQETQYF. CDR3 in DNA: TGTGCCAGCAGCTCTGCCCCGGGGAGAGGACAAGAGACCCAGTACTTC.

This rearrangement joins TRBV14 to TRBJ2-7; D perhaps matches TRBD1 (7 bases). The CDR3 is 14 amino acids. Trimming left V 2 bases short and J 2 bases short, with 10 bases between. Germline V CDR1 and CDR2: SGHDN, FVKESK. This chain's CDR3 is CASSQQGGPYEQYF. In DNA, the CDR3 is TGTGCCAGCAGCCAACAGGGGGGCCCCTACGAGCAGTACTTC.

The chain joins TRBV2 to TRBJ2-3; TRBD2 is a possible D gene (6 bases). CDR1 SNHLY and CDR2 FYNNEI come from the germline V gene. V was shortened by 6 bases and J by 2 bases, with 15 bases between the two germline ends. The CDR3 is 15 residues long. CDR3 loop: CASRTRDSNTDTQYF. DNA for the CDR3: TGTGCCAGCAGGACCCGGGACTCTAACACAGATACGCAGTATTTT. The whole variable domain, filled in from reference TRBV2 and TRBJ2-3, reads EPEVTQTPSHQVTQMGQEVILRCVPISNHLYFYWYRQILGQKVEFLVSFYNNEISEKSEIFDDQFSVERPDGSNFTLKIRSTKLEDSAMYFCASRTRDSNTDTQYFGPGTRLTVL.

The sample holds one count of this clone. This chain uses TRBV10-2 with TRBJ1-5; a possible D gene is TRBD1 (5 bases). This CDR3 comprises 14 residues. The germline V and J ends were trimmed by 9 bases and 4 bases, with 16 bases remaining between them. Germline-derived CDR1 and CDR2 are WSHSY and SAAADI. The CDR3 protein is CASGGAEWNQPQHF. CDR3 nucleotide sequence: TGCGCCAGTGGAGGGGCAGAGTGGAATCAGCCCCAGCATTTT.

This chain uses TRBV7-2 with TRBJ2-3; tentative D call: TRBD2 (6 bases). V was pared by 1 base and J by 2 bases, with 19 bases between. Looked up from germline, CDR1 is SGHTA and CDR2 is FQGNSA. This CDR3 comprises 18 residues. CDR3 loop: CASSLVVPGTGTTDTQYF. The CDR3 coding sequence is TGTGCCAGCAGCTTAGTAGTACCCGGGACTGGAACCACAGATACGCAGTATTTT.

The chain is built from TRBV2 and TRBJ2-1, with 13 bases that match TRBD2. The germline V gene encodes CDR1 SNHLY and CDR2 FYNNEI. V gave up 6 bases and J gave up 7 bases; unmatched junction bases: 6. The CDR3 totals 15 residues. The CDR3, as DNA: TGTGCCAGCAGCGGAGGACTAGCGGGGGTTAATGAGCAGTTCTTC. This sequence encodes CASSGGLAGVNEQFF.

This chain uses TRBV18 with TRBJ1-1; D unresolved. The length of the CDR3 is 12 residues. V was cut by 2 bases and J by 5 bases, with 6 bases left in between. Germline CDR1 is KGHSH and CDR2 is LQKENI. The CDR3 DNA sequence: TGTGCCAGCTCACCAACCGGGACTGAAGCTTTCTTT. This encodes CASSPTGTEAFF.

In this sample, this clone turned up once. The chain recombines TRBV5-6 with TRBJ2-1; 10 positions match TRBD2. Per the germline V gene, CDR1 is SGHDT and CDR2 is YYEEEE. Trimming took 0 bases from V and 6 from J; bases not matched to a gene: 6. This CDR3 has 16 residues. The CDR3 DNA is TGTGCCAGCAGCTTGGGGTATCTAGCGGGAGTCAATGAGCAGTTCTTC. Protein sequence: CASSLGYLAGVNEQFF.

This clone showed up just once. The V and J genes are TRBV4-1 and TRBJ2-7; 11 bases map to TRBD2. The ends lost 0 bases at V and 0 bases at J; junction bases unmatched: 4. The CDR3 is 17 residues long. CDR1 is MGHRA, CDR2 YSYEKL, per germline. The CDR3 region has the DNA TGCGCCAGCAGCCAAGATCCCACTAGCGGGAGCTCCTACGAGCAGTACTTC. It encodes CASSQDPTSGSSYEQYF.

The chain joins TRBV2 to TRBJ2-3; 13 bases map to TRBD2. CDR1 and CDR2 from the germline V gene are SNHLY and FYNNEI. The CDR3 is 16 residues long. J gave up 2 bases and V 8 bases, and 7 bases lay outside the gene matches. CDR3 DNA: TGTGCCAGCCGGTGGACTAGCGGGAGCCCCACAGATACGCAGTATTTT. Translation gives CASRWTSGSPTDTQYF.

V usage is TRBV7-2 and J usage is TRBJ2-7; D is perhaps TRBD1 (5 bases). The V gene's germline CDR1 is SGHTA and CDR2 FQGNSA. Trimming pared 3 bases from V and 2 bases from J, leaving 8 bases between. The CDR3 length is 13 residues. CDR3: CASSFAGTYEQYF. CDR3 sequence (DNA): TGTGCCAGCAGCTTTGCAGGGACCTACGAGCAGTACTTC.

The chain links TRBV10-2 to TRBJ2-1, with 8 positions matching TRBD1. CDR1 is WSHSY, CDR2 SAAADI, per germline. After removal of 8 bases from V and 8 bases from J, the junction contained 8 bases not matched to a gene. There are 13 residues in the CDR3. In DNA form, the CDR3 reads TGCGCCAGCGAAGGGACAGGAGGCGATGAGCAGTTCTTC. Protein sequence: CASEGTGGDEQFF.

The J gene is TRBJ1-2, the V gene TRBV6-6; 8 bases map to TRBD1. Germline-derived CDR1 and CDR2 are MNHNY and SVGAGI (reference sequence). The V and J ends lost 7 bases and 8 bases, in that order; junction bases with no gene match: 9. The CDR3 consists of 13 residues. In DNA, the CDR3 is TGTGCCAGCAACCAGGGGGCGCAGGGGGGCTACACCTTC. This sequence encodes CASNQGAQGGYTF.

The chain has TRBV25-1 and TRBJ1-1, with TRBD1 matching over 7 bases. This CDR3 contains 15 residues. J was trimmed by 2 bases and V by 1 base; bases with no gene match: 4. CDR1 is MGHDK and CDR2 is SYGVNS in the germline V gene. DNA of the CDR3: TGTGCCAGCAGTGAATTAGGGACAGCTAACACTGAAGCTTTCTTT. Its protein is CASSELGTANTEAFF.

The J gene is TRBJ2-5, the V gene TRBV18, with TRBD2 identical over 11 bases. The ends lost 0 bases at V and 5 bases at J; junction bases unmatched: 5. The germline gives CDR1 KGHSH, CDR2 LQKENI. This CDR3 region has 16 residues. CDR3 protein: CASSPPASGRWETQYF. CDR3 in DNA: TGTGCCAGCTCACCACCGGCTAGCGGGAGGTGGGAGACCCAGTACTTC.

The V and J genes are TRBV7-3 and TRBJ1-2; 8 nucleotides line up with TRBD1. Germline V CDR1 and CDR2: SGHTA, FQGTGA. The trim removed 4 bases at V and 3 bases at J, leaving 1 base unmatched. This CDR3 region has 13 residues. The CDR3 protein is CASSSGQDYGYTF. The CDR3 DNA follows: TGTGCCAGCAGCTCGGGACAGGACTATGGCTACACCTTC.

The chain has TRBV27 and TRBJ2-7; D call uncertain. Germline V lookup: CDR1 MNHEY, CDR2 SMNVEV (reference sequence). With 5 bases removed from V and 0 bases from J, the gap between germline ends came to 2 bases. The length of the CDR3 is 11 residues. This chain's CDR3 is CASSHSYEQYF. Written as DNA, the CDR3 is TGTGCCAGCAGTCACTCCTACGAGCAGTACTTC.

V and J are TRBV5-1 and TRBJ2-1; 8 bases match TRBD2. The CDR3 extends over 14 amino acids. The V segment lost 5 bases and the J segment 5 bases; nucleotides outside the gene matches: 6. The germline CDR1 and CDR2 sequences are SGHRS and YFSETQ. The CDR3 is CASRSAGEDNEQFF. The CDR3 DNA follows: TGCGCCAGCAGATCAGCGGGAGAGGACAATGAGCAGTTCTTC.

This chain connects TRBV24-1 to TRBJ2-7; a possible D gene is TRBD1 (6 bases). CDR1 is KGHDR and CDR2 is SFDVKD in the germline V gene. CDR3 length equals 13 residues. The CDR3 DNA is TGTGCCACCAGTGACGCACCAGCGGTTGGGACAATGGTC. Its translation: CATSDAPAVGTMV.

The chain combines TRBV4-3 with TRBJ2-1, with 8 nucleotides matching TRBD2. Trimming at V came to 1 base and at J to 4 bases, leaving 9 bases not matched to a gene. CDR1 is LGHNA and CDR2 is YSLEER in the germline V gene. The CDR3 consists of 17 residues. In nucleotides, the CDR3 is TGCGCCAGCAGCCAAGTAGGGACTAGGGGGTCTTACAATGAGCAGTTCTTC. Protein product: CASSQVGTRGSYNEQFF.